This T cell receptor beta chain appears in the sequencing data of a study of blood T cell repertoires in COVID-19. The J segment lost 9 bases and the V segment lost 5 bases, leaving 9 bases of the junction unmatched. CDR3 length: 16 amino acids. In germline, CDR1 is SGHAT, CDR2 FQNNGV. Clones were read by immunoSEQ multiplex PCR, and TCRdb kept only the in-frame ones, dropping some. The repertoire holds roughly 150,000 clones, about 83% seen once, with 2.5% to 3% in the top ten. This TCR was sampled from an elderly woman with COVID-19, enrolled during active disease. The chain recombines TRBV11-2 with TRBJ2-1, with 14 bases fitting TRBD2. Sequencing used peripheral blood. CDR3 residues: CASSPQPGLAGAEQFF. In DNA, the CDR3 is TGTGCCAGCAGCCCCCAGCCGGGACTAGCGGGAGCTGAGCAGTTCTTC.